This T cell receptor beta chain was obtained from a study of OX40 agonist ivuxolimab in advanced cancers. For the study in its entirety: Ivuxolimab was a fully human IgG2 agonistic monoclonal antibody targeting the costimulatory receptor OX40 (CD134). Partial responses occurred in three dose-escalation patients: two with cutaneous melanoma and one with hepatocellular carcinoma. Of the approximately 50 dose-escalation patients, hepatocellular carcinoma was present in roughly 19, melanoma in approximately 15, renal cell carcinoma in 9 and head and neck cancer in 9. Intravenous ivuxolimab was administered to patients every 2 weeks at six dose levels: 0.01, 0.1, 0.3, 1.5, 3 and 10 mg/kg. The paper describes the monotherapy dose-escalation part (N of about 47 patients) of the phase I trial of ivuxolimab. In the dose-escalation cohort, more than 75% of patients were male, and the mean age was approximately 60 years, with a range of 23 to 79. The point of sequencing TCRbeta in the periphery was to test whether ivuxolimab changed TCR sequence diversity and drove clonal T-cell expansion. Prior anti-PD-1, anti-PD-L1 or anti-CTLA-4 therapy was permitted, and about two fifths of dose-escalation patients had received checkpoint inhibitors. Paper-wide results and their limitations: In the 0.1-3.0 mg/kg groups, partial responders were among the patients with the lowest normalized peripheral clonal expansion, particularly in CD8+ T cells. Which antigens the clonally expanded peripheral T cells were specific for was not determined. On average, CD8+ T cells showed more expanded clones than CD4+ T cells after ivuxolimab. At doses of 0.1 to 3.0 mg/kg, clonal expansion of both CD4+ and CD8+ T cells in blood was seen between baseline and week 6. Low levels of normalized T-cell clonal expansion were also seen in some patients who did not respond.

Cut back by 2 bases and 0 bases, the V and J ends lie 16 bases apart. From the germline V gene (reference sequence), CDR1 is GTSNPN and CDR2 is SVGIG. The CDR3 runs 16 residues from the cysteine to the phenylalanine. Kept here is only the CDR3 DNA, which spans 48 bases and is read in frame from base 1. A note on this clone: The antigen this receptor binds is unknown. Within one base of it there is no much larger clone, and no base qualities were kept.

Patients with a history of autoimmune disease or receiving systemic immunosuppression were excluded from the trial. Peripheral blood for TCR sequencing was drawn from every dose cohort at baseline, at cycle 4 day 1 and at cycle 7 day 1. The samples were drawn from a first-in-human, open-label, multicenter phase I dose-escalation trial of ivuxolimab. Adults with locally advanced or metastatic melanoma, renal cell, hepatocellular, or head and neck squamous cell carcinoma were enrolled in the trial. Before TCR sequencing, CD4+ and CD8+ T cells were separately sorted from peripheral blood. To sequence the TCRbeta CDR3 region, genomic DNA was isolated from the sorted cells. The immunoSEQ Assay was used for sequencing of TCRbeta CDR3 regions. Entries here come from immuneACCESS through TCRdb and include only in-frame sequences with V and J called. Some clones fail to appear in such tables; in the studies checked, an unresolved V gene covers under half of the shortfall, and the cause of the remainder is unknown. This sample is represented by more than 80,000 clones; about 89% of them were singletons. In total, the top ten clones hold roughly 8.4% of the sample.

This material consisted of CD4+ or CD8+ T cells sorted from blood, taken in a trial of the OX40 agonist ivuxolimab. The clonotype originates from an adult with an advanced solid tumor such as melanoma, head and neck, liver or kidney cancer. This sequence uses TRBV30 and TRBJ1-1; 5 matching bases give a weak D call of TRBD1. The CDR3 amino acid sequence is: CAWSRGGEGLNTEAFF. The base sequence is TGTGCCTGGAGTCGGGGCGGTGAAGGACTGAACACTGAAGCTTTCTTT.